The entry below gives a single T cell receptor beta chain sequence along with its context. Its antigen is unknown. This sample is drawn from a study of beta chain features in type 1 diabetes. Points from the study as a whole: For Type 1 diabetes patients, all four CD4+ subsets carried TCRB CDR3s that were moderately but significantly shorter. With patients and controls alike, PCR might favor shorter templates to an equal degree.

V dropped 0 bases and J dropped 5 bases, with 8 bases sitting between them. Germline-derived CDR1 and CDR2 are KGHSH and LQKENI. This CDR3 comprises 13 residues. The authors reverse transcribed all of the isolated RNA, so sequencing captured expressed TCRB transcripts. Clones were sequenced by immunoSEQ multiplex PCR, and TCRdb holds only the in-frame ones, with some missing. The table has more than 300,000 clones, around an eighth seen once. The sequence was collected from a woman between 18 and 29 years old with type 1 diabetes. The chain joins TRBV18 to TRBJ2-7; tentatively, D is TRBD1 (6 bases). Sample: naive CD4+ T cells from blood. CDR3 residues: CASSPPKGDEQYF. DNA for the CDR3: TGTGCCAGCTCACCACCCAAGGGGGACGAGCAGTACTTC.